This T cell receptor (beta chain) was sequenced during a study of T cell responses to AZD1222 COVID-19 vaccine. Study conclusions and caveats: Increased Spike-specific TCR breadth and depth were observed after two AZD1222 doses. Repertoires were obtained only post-peak T cell response.

Note on this clone: What it recognizes is unknown.

TCRdb's table, derived via immunoSEQ multiplex PCR, lists solely in-frame clones and lacks some. The sample lists approximately 180,000 clones; approximately 90% were seen once. The sequenced sample was peripheral blood, obtained 28 days after the second AZD1222 dose. The receptor was isolated from an adult who received the AZD1222 COVID-19 vaccine.

The CDR3 DNA reads TGTGCCAGCAGCCTCGTAGCGGCCTCGAACACCGGGGAGCTGTTTTTT. As protein: CASSLVAASNTGELFF. The chain combines TRBV11-2 with TRBJ2-2, with TRBD2 as a possible D gene (6 bases). This CDR3 contains 16 residues. Trimming removed 5 bases at V and 0 bases at J, with 13 bases between. Germline-derived CDR1 and CDR2 are SGHAT and FQNNGV.